These T cell receptor beta chains were read from a single sample in a study of human T cells and chemical hapten exposure. TCRdb called the RACE reads again in MiXCR, with one record for every CDR3 protein. The table records about 96,000 distinct CDR3 sequences, 9.3% of them present only once. Source: whole blood, taken in connection with sensitization to the hapten diphenylcyclopropenone (DPC). These receptors were obtained from a woman aged 40 to 50 with alopecia areata. Some clones in this sample may be carry-over from other donors' samples. CDR3s include the opening cysteine and the closing phenylalanine or tryptophan. D genes are given only for firm matches. Part of the rows lack a size; the others show once, few, many or a class for expanded clones.

V	D	size	J	DNA	CDR3
TRBV6-6	TRBD2	few	TRBJ2-3	TGTGCCAGCAGTTCCTTCGGTAGCGGGGCCCCCACAGATACGCAGTATTTT	CASSSFGSGAPTDTQYF
TRBV11-1	-	-	TRBJ2-1	TGTGCCAGCAGCGCGTCCGGGATCACCAATGAGCAGTTCTTC	CASSASGITNEQFF
TRBV20-1	-	-	TRBJ1-3	TGCAGTGCTAGATATAGGGGGAGCTCTGGAAACACCATATATTTT	CSARYRGSSGNTIYF
TRBV12-3/TRBV12-4	TRBD2	many	TRBJ2-2	TGTGCCAGCAGCTGGGGACTAGCGGGAGTAACCGGGGAGCTGTTTTTT	CASSWGLAGVTGELFF
TRBV12-3/TRBV12-4	-	-	TRBJ2-7	TGTGCCAGCAGTCTCCTGGGACACTCCTACGAGCAGTACTTC	CASSLLGHSYEQYF
TRBV7-9	TRBD2	many	TRBJ2-1	TGTGCCAGCAGCCCAGGACTAGCAGAGGTCAATGAGCAGTTCTTC	CASSPGLAEVNEQFF
TRBV4-3	TRBD2	few	TRBJ2-5	TGCGCCAGCAGCCGGGACTACTCAGAGACCCAGTACTTC	CASSRDYSETQYF
TRBV4-2	-	-	TRBJ2-3	TGTGCCAGCAGCACACAAATCACAGATACGCAGTATTTT	CASSTQITDTQYF
TRBV5-4	TRBD1	-	TRBJ2-1	TGTGCCAGCAGCGTCCGGGACAGGGGGAAGAATGAGCAGTTCTTC	CASSVRDRGKNEQFF
TRBV29-1	TRBD2	-	TRBJ2-5	TGCAGCGGAAGGGGGCGGGAGGGCCAAGAGACCCAGTACTTC	CSGRGREGQETQYF
TRBV11-2	-	many	TRBJ2-7	TGTGCCAGCAGCCTCTCGCCGGCGTACGAGCAGTACTTC	CASSLSPAYEQYF
TRBV12-3/TRBV12-4	-	-	TRBJ2-1	TGTGCCAGCCTACCCACGACGGAGAGCGAGCAGTTCTTC	CASLPTTESEQFF
TRBV11-1	TRBD2	few	TRBJ2-1	TGTGCCAGCAGCTTTAGCGGGACCTACTACAATGAGCAGTTCTTC	CASSFSGTYYNEQFF
TRBV14	-	few	TRBJ2-3	TGTGCCAGCAGCCATAGTGATACGCAGTATTTT	CASSHSDTQYF
TRBV7-2	-	-	TRBJ2-7	TGTGCCAGCAGATCACCGGGACGTCCGTCCTACGAGCAGTACTTC	CASRSPGRPSYEQYF
TRBV7-2	TRBD1	few	TRBJ1-2	TGTGCCAGCAGCCTACGGGACAGCCTTTATGGCTACACCTTC	CASSLRDSLYGYTF
TRBV6-2/TRBV6-3	-	many	TRBJ2-7	TGTGCCAGCAGAAATTTCTACGAGCAGTACTTC	CASRNFYEQYF
TRBV5-5	-	-	TRBJ2-2	TGTGCCAGCAGCACCGGGACACCGAACACCGGGGAGCTGTTTTTT	CASSTGTPNTGELFF
TRBV2	-	few	TRBJ1-1	TGTGCCAGCTTGGTACGATTGAACACTGAAGCTTTCTTT	CASLVRLNTEAFF
TRBV7-2	-	-	TRBJ2-5	TGTGCCAGCAGCCTGACCAGCGGGCAAGAGACCCAGTACTTC	CASSLTSGQETQYF
TRBV28	-	many	TRBJ1-2	TGTGCCAGCAGTCCTTATGAGGGGGGCTATGGCTACACCTTC	CASSPYEGGYGYTF
TRBV25-1	TRBD2	many	TRBJ2-1	TGTGCCAGCACCTTGACTAGCGGGAGGCCCTACAATGAGCAGTTCTTC	CASTLTSGRPYNEQFF
TRBV6-2/TRBV6-3	-	-	TRBJ2-2	TGTGCCAGCAGTTACTCGGCCAGAGGGGAGCTGTTTTTT	CASSYSARGELFF
TRBV28	-	-	TRBJ2-7	TGTGCCAGCAGTTTGGGTCTCCCCGAGCAGTACTTC	CASSLGLPEQYF
TRBV6-6	-	-	TRBJ2-7	TGTGCCAGCAGCCCGGGGGGACATAGAACCTACGAGCAGTACTTC	CASSPGGHRTYEQYF
TRBV20-1	TRBD2	-	TRBJ2-2	TGCAGTGCCCCTAGCGGGAGGGCCTTTGGGGAGCTGTTTTTT	CSAPSGRAFGELFF
TRBV30	TRBD1	-	TRBJ1-1	TGTGCCTGGCAGAGGGCAGGGGGCACTGAAGCTTTCTTT	CAWQRAGGTEAFF
TRBV6-2/TRBV6-3	TRBD2	many	TRBJ2-7	TGTGCCAGCAGTCGACTAGCGGGAGTTATTTACGAGCAGTACTTC	CASSRLAGVIYEQYF
TRBV18	-	many	TRBJ2-1	TGTGCCAGCTCACCACCGGGGCACGCCGGGTACAATGAGCAGTTCTTC	CASSPPGHAGYNEQFF
TRBV7-2	-	few	TRBJ2-7	TGTGCCAGCAGCTTAGTAGTTTCGGCAGCCTACGAGCAGTACTTC	CASSLVVSAAYEQYF
TRBV18	-	once	TRBJ2-3	TGTGCCGGCTCAACGGCAAGCGCGACAGATACGCAGTATTTT	CAGSTASATDTQYF
TRBV9	-	few	TRBJ2-5	TGTGCCAGCAGCGTAGAGGGGGGGTCGACCCAGTACTTC	CASSVEGGSTQYF
TRBV28	-	many	TRBJ2-1	TGTGCCAGCAGTTTTTTAGGGGGGAGTAAGAATGAGCAGTTCTTC	CASSFLGGSKNEQFF
TRBV29-1	TRBD2	few	TRBJ2-1	TGCAGCGTTGAGTTTTGGGGCGGGAGGCCCTCCTACAATGAGCAGTTCTTC	CSVEFWGGRPSYNEQFF
TRBV11-2	TRBD2	few	TRBJ2-1	TGTGCCAGCAGCTTAGTAGCACTAGCGGGAGCCTACAATGAGCAGTTCTTC	CASSLVALAGAYNEQFF
TRBV12-3/TRBV12-4	-	many	TRBJ2-1	TGTGCCAGCAGTTTACGCCGTTACAATGAGCAGTTCTTC	CASSLRRYNEQFF
TRBV5-4	-	many	TRBJ2-2	TGTGCCAGCAGCCTTGACCAACGAGGCCACACCGGGGAGCTGTTTTTT	CASSLDQRGHTGELFF
TRBV6-5	TRBD2	many	TRBJ2-2	TGTGCCAGCAGTTTCGGGACTAGCGGGAGCCGTGGGGAGCTGTTTTTT	CASSFGTSGSRGELFF
TRBV7-8	TRBD2	many	TRBJ2-3	TGTGCCAGCAGCTTAGGATTACTAGCGAACACAGATACGCAGTATTTT	CASSLGLLANTDTQYF
TRBV5-6	-	-	TRBJ1-4	TGTGCCAGCAGCAACGGACAGACCCCAACTAATGAAAAACTGTTTTTT	CASSNGQTPTNEKLFF
TRBV29-1	-	many	TRBJ2-7	TGCAGCGTCGTCCATCAGTACGAGCAGTACTTC	CSVVHQYEQYF
TRBV19	-	many	TRBJ2-5	TGTGCCAGTAGCCAAAATTACAGGGTCCCCGGAGAGACCCAGTACTTC	CASSQNYRVPGETQYF
TRBV27	-	-	TRBJ2-5	TGTGCCAGCAGCCGGCGGAGCGGAACCCAGTACTTC	CASSRRSGTQYF
TRBV24-1	-	many	TRBJ2-5	TGTGCCACCAGTGATTTCCGACAGGCAGAGACCCAGTACTTC	CATSDFRQAETQYF
TRBV28	-	many	TRBJ2-2	TGTGCCAGCAGTTTAGACACTGATTCCGGGGGGCCCGGGGAGCTGTTTTTT	CASSLDTDSGGPGELFF
TRBV27	-	-	TRBJ1-6	TGTGCCAGCAGTTTAAACTTTAATTCACCCCTCCACTTT	CASSLNFNSPLHF